These T cell receptor beta chains were read from a single sample in a study of blood T cell repertoires in COVID-19. Only in-frame clones appear in the TCRdb table, and some are missing; sequencing was by immunoSEQ multiplex PCR. The sample carries approximately 300,000 clones, around nine tenths recorded once. The specimen was PBMCs or T cells enriched from blood (not recorded which). The receptors here all came from a man aged 60 to 69 who had recovered from COVID-19. The CDR3 runs from the conserved cysteine through the conserved F or W. Fields, in order: clone size, J gene, D gene, V gene, CDR3 DNA, CDR3 protein. A D gene is named only where the DNA matches it firmly. A row's size may be missing; if present it is once, few, many or a size class.

.,TRBJ2-3,.,TRBV11-2,TGTGCCAGCAGCTTAGGGACTGCTAGCACAGATACGCAGTATTTT,CASSLGTASTDTQYF
.,TRBJ2-7,TRBD2,TRBV28,TGTGCCAGCTCTTGGGTTGCGGGAGAAGTTCGCCACGAGCAGTACTTC,CASSWVAGEVRHEQYF
.,TRBJ2-2,TRBD1,TRBV9,TGTGCCAGCAGCACCAGGGGGCAAAACACCGGGGAGCTGTTTTTT,CASSTRGQNTGELFF
.,TRBJ2-7,.,TRBV4-2,TGTGCCAGCAGCCCCCTCCGGCAGGGCCCGAACGAGCAGTACTTC,CASSPLRQGPNEQYF
.,TRBJ1-4,.,TRBV28,TGTGCCAGCAGCTTTAATGAAAAACTGTTTTTT,CASSFNEKLFF
.,TRBJ1-2,.,TRBV20-1,TGCAGTGCTAGCATGGACTCTGGCTACACCTTC,CSASMDSGYTF
.,TRBJ2-7,.,TRBV7-2,TGTGCCAGCAGCTTAAACAGGGCCTACGAGCAGTACTTC,CASSLNRAYEQYF
.,TRBJ2-1,TRBD2,TRBV11-1,TGTGCCAGCAGCTTAGGGATTAGCGGGAGGGCCCCTGAGCAGTTCTTC,CASSLGISGRAPEQFF
.,TRBJ2-2,TRBD1,TRBV5-1,TGCGCCAGCAGCTTGGGACAGGGTTGGACCGGGGAGCTGTTTTTT,CASSLGQGWTGELFF
.,TRBJ1-1,.,TRBV5-1,TGCGCCAGCAGCTTGGACGGACAGAACACTGAAGCTTTCTTT,CASSLDGQNTEAFF
.,TRBJ1-1,.,TRBV7-9,TGTGCCAGCAGCGTCTTCGGCGGGGCCAACACTGAAGCTTTCTTT,CASSVFGGANTEAFF
.,TRBJ1-5,.,TRBV21-1,TGTGCCAGCAGCAAAGAAGGACAGGGGGACCTTCTTGGGGTCAATCAGCCCCAGCATTTT,CASSKEGQGDLLGVNQPQHF
.,TRBJ2-2,.,TRBV16,TGTGCCAGCAGCCCGGGGACCGGGGAGCTGTTTTTT,CASSPGTGELFF
once,TRBJ2-7,.,TRBV2,TGTGCCAGCCACCTAGTTAGCGAGCAGTACTTC,CASHLVSEQYF
.,TRBJ2-5,TRBD1,TRBV9,TGTGCCAGCAGCGTAGGGACAGGGACACAAGAGACCCAGTACTTC,CASSVGTGTQETQYF
.,TRBJ2-2,.,TRBV6-5,TGTGCCAGCAGCCCAGCTGAGGCCCCCGGGGAGCTGTTTTTT,CASSPAEAPGELFF
.,TRBJ2-5,TRBD1,TRBV19,TGTGCCAGTAGTATGTTTGGGGACAGGGCACAAGAGACCCAGTACTTC,CASSMFGDRAQETQYF
.,TRBJ1-5,.,TRBV18,TGTGCCAGCTCACCACAGGGAGGCAATCAGCCCCAGCATTTT,CASSPQGGNQPQHF
.,TRBJ2-3,.,TRBV7-3,TGTGCCAGCAGCTTAGGGCAGGGCACAGATACGCAGTATTTT,CASSLGQGTDTQYF
.,TRBJ2-5,TRBD2,TRBV5-1,TGCGCCAGCAGCTTGGACTGGGGGGGGACCCAGTACTTC,CASSLDWGGTQYF
.,TRBJ1-6,TRBD1,TRBV18,TGTGCCAGCTCACCGCGACAGGGGGTGGATTCACCCCTCCACTTT,CASSPRQGVDSPLHF
.,TRBJ1-5,TRBD1,TRBV28,TGTGCCATCTGGGACAGGTTTAGCAATCAGCCCCAGCATTTT,CAIWDRFSNQPQHF
.,TRBJ2-7,.,TRBV9,TGTGCCAGCAGCGTAGCTCCACAGGACGACTACGAGCAGTACTTC,CASSVAPQDDYEQYF
once,TRBJ1-4,.,TRBV19,TGTGCCAGTAGTTTTACAGCAACTAATGAAAAACTGTTTTTT,CASSFTATNEKLFF
.,TRBJ2-7,TRBD2,TRBV28,TGTGCCACCGGGACTAGCGGGTTTAACGAGCAGTACTTC,CATGTSGFNEQYF
.,TRBJ2-5,.,TRBV6-5,TGTGCCAGCAGTTACGGACAACCCCAAGAGACCCAGTACTTC,CASSYGQPQETQYF
once,TRBJ1-5,.,TRBV6-2/TRBV6-3,TGTGCCAGCAGACCTTTGGGGGGGGATCAGCCCCAGCATTTT,CASRPLGGDQPQHF
.,TRBJ2-7,.,TRBV20-1,TGCAGTGCTAGCAGGGAACACGAGCAGTACTTC,CSASREHEQYF
.,TRBJ1-5,.,TRBV7-8,TGTGCCAGCAGCTTAGATACAGGGCTTCAGCCCCAGCATTTT,CASSLDTGLQPQHF
.,TRBJ1-1,.,TRBV6-5,TGTGCCAGCAGTTACTCTGCGGGGAACACTGAAGCTTTCTTT,CASSYSAGNTEAFF
.,TRBJ2-5,.,TRBV2,TGTGCCAGCAGTGAACAGGGCATGGGGGAGACCCAGTACTTC,CASSEQGMGETQYF
.,TRBJ1-2,.,TRBV24-1,TGTGCCACCAGTGAGGCCCAGGGGCCGGAGGATGGCTACACCTTC,CATSEAQGPEDGYTF
.,TRBJ2-3,TRBD1,TRBV7-2,TGTGCCAGCAGCTTTAGGGGGACAGAGGCCACAGATACGCAGTATTTT,CASSFRGTEATDTQYF
.,TRBJ2-3,TRBD2,TRBV7-2,TGTGCCAGCAGCTTACGTAGCGGGATAGATACGCAGTATTTT,CASSLRSGIDTQYF
.,TRBJ2-1,.,TRBV5-1,TGCGCCAGCAGCCGGGACACCCCCTCCTACAATGAGCAGTTCTTC,CASSRDTPSYNEQFF
.,TRBJ1-4,TRBD1,TRBV19,TGTGCCAGTAGTAGGGGACAGACCGCAACTAATGAAAAACTGTTTTTT,CASSRGQTATNEKLFF
few,TRBJ1-3,TRBD1,TRBV5-1,TGCGCCAGCAGCTCAGGGACAGAAGGAAACACCATATATTTT,CASSSGTEGNTIYF
.,TRBJ2-1,.,TRBV6-5,TGTGCCAGCAGGGGGGGAGGCGCTCCCTACAATGAGCAGTTCTTC,CASRGGGAPYNEQFF
.,TRBJ2-3,.,TRBV5-1,TGCGCCAGCAGCACGGAGGGGAACCGTGGAACAGATACGCAGTATTTT,CASSTEGNRGTDTQYF